This T cell receptor beta chain derives from a study of a mutant IDH1 vaccine in newly diagnosed glioma. Some clones are missing from TCRdb's copy, which holds only in-frame ones; the method was immunoSEQ multiplex PCR. The table lists some 60,000 clones, 87% of them singletons. Stated time point: week 23, last vaccination. Topical imiquimod accompanied each vaccine dose, which consisted of 300 ug of mutant IDH1 20-mer peptide. In regard to this clone: What it binds is unknown.

Between the trimmed V and J ends, which lost 3 bases and 5 bases, there was a span of 13 bases. Germline V gene data show CDR1 as SGHTA and CDR2 as FQGNSA. This CDR3 spans 14 amino acids. The sequencing used PBMCs, collected from a glioma patient whose treatment included an IDH1 peptide vaccine. V and J are TRBV7-2 and TRBJ2-5, with a tentative D call TRBD1 (6 bases). This TCR was sampled from a man aged 35 to 55 with glioma. Here the CDR3 DNA reads TGTGCCAGCAGCTTCCAGGGGAGTGGGGAGACCCAGTACTTC. Residues: CASSFQGSGETQYF.